These 3 T cell receptor beta chains came from one sample sequenced in a study of T cells in Graves' hyperthyroidism and ophthalmopathy. Authors of the study amplified TCR beta CDR3 regions from RNA transcripts. HTBI primers were employed in a first-round RT-PCR of the TCR CDR3. TCRdb independently ran MiXCR on the multiplex PCR reads; one entry per CDR3 protein. The sample yields approximately 300,000 distinct CDR3 sequences, about a sixth seen once. The material sequenced was blood. These receptors were obtained from a woman aged 55-75 years with Graves' ophthalmopathy.

This clonotype was picked up one time. A much larger clone differs by one base, so this may be a read error. The V call is TRBV5-1, the J call TRBJ2-5, with D possibly being TRBD1 (5 bases). The CDR3 extends over 15 amino acids. Germline assignment: CDR1 SGHRS and CDR2 YFSETQ. V was clipped by 0 bases and J by 5 bases, with 14 bases between them. The CDR3 DNA sequence: TGCGCCAGCAGCTTGGGGCAGGGCCCCCTCGAGACCCAGTACTTC. This sequence encodes CASSLGQGPLETQYF.

CDR3 bases: TGTGCCAGTAGCGAATTATATCAGCCCCAGCATTTT. Translating it yields CASSELYQPQHF. The chain links TRBV19 to TRBJ1-5; unclear D gene. This CDR3 region has 12 residues. Germline CDR1 reads LNHDA; CDR2 reads SQIVND (reference sequence). V lost 6 bases to trimming and J lost 5 bases, with 8 bases between them. The complete variable domain, with remaining parts taken from reference TRBV19 and TRBJ1-5, reads DGGITQSPKYLFRKEGQNVTLSCEQNLNHDAMYWYRQDPGQGLRLIYYSQIVNDFQKGDIAEGYSVSREKKESFPLTVTSAQKNPTAFYLCASSELYQPQHFGDGTRLSIL.

This clonotype came up many times. CDR3 nucleotide sequence: TGTGCCAGCAGCCGAGGGAATGAAAAACTGTTTTTT. Its protein is CASSRGNEKLFF. V usage is TRBV3-1 and J usage is TRBJ1-4; D unclear. The V end lost 4 bases, the J end lost 5 bases, and 5 bases lay between the germline ends. The germline gives CDR1 LGHDT, CDR2 YNNKEL (reference sequence). The length of the CDR3 is 12 residues.